The T cell receptor beta chain under discussion was sequenced for a study of CD8 T cells in ankylosing spondylitis. In making TCR beta libraries, quantitative 5'-RACE with molecular barcodes was used. In TCRdb, the 5' RACE reads were re-called with MiXCR into one record per CDR3 protein. The table shows some 270,000 distinct CDR3 sequences, with roughly 32% occurring only once. This TCR was sampled from a male donor with ankylosing spondylitis or in good health (not recorded which). Source material: blood, either unsorted or a sorted T cell fraction (not recorded which).

The CDR3 loop is CSAASDRGGKLFF. The CDR3 region has the DNA TGCAGTGCAGCGTCAGACAGGGGAGGAAAACTGTTTTTT. The V gene is TRBV20-1, the J gene TRBJ1-4; 8 bases map to TRBD1. Germline V lookup: CDR1 DFQATT, CDR2 SNEGSKA (reference sequence). V shed 6 bases and J 10 bases; nucleotides not matched to a gene: 10. The CDR3 runs to 13 residues.